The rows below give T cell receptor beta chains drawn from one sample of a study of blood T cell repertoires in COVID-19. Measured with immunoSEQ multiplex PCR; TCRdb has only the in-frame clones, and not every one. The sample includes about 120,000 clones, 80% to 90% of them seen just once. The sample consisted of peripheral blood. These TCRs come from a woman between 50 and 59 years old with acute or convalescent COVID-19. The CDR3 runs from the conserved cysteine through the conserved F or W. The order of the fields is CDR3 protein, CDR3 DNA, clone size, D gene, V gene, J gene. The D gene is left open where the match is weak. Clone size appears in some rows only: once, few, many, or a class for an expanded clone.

CSAFGSNEQYF	TGCAGTGCTTTCGGGAGCAACGAGCAGTACTTC	once	.	TRBV20-1	TRBJ2-7
CASGPGQGGDIQYF	TGTGCTAGTGGTCCCGGACAGGGGGGAGACATTCAGTACTTC	.	TRBD1	TRBV12-5	TRBJ2-4
CASSERNTEAFF	TGTGCCAGCAGTGAACGGAACACTGAAGCTTTCTTT	.	.	TRBV25-1	TRBJ1-1
CASSHAARLPGEQFF	TGTGCCAGCAGCCATGCGGCTAGACTCCCCGGTGAGCAGTTCTTC	few	.	TRBV7-8	TRBJ2-1
CASSLVRAEYNEQFF	TGCGCCAGCAGCTTGGTCAGGGCAGAGTACAATGAGCAGTTCTTC	.	.	TRBV5-1	TRBJ2-1
CASSYEISGRGEQFF	TGTGCCAGCAGTTACGAAATTAGCGGGAGAGGTGAGCAGTTCTTC	.	TRBD2	TRBV6-5	TRBJ2-1
CASSLSPTGMNTEAFF	TGTGCCAGCAGTTTGTCACCCACAGGGATGAACACTGAAGCTTTCTTT	.	.	TRBV27	TRBJ1-1
CASSPGTSGGADLQYF	TGTGCCAGCAGCCCTGGGACTAGCGGGGGGGCCGATCTTCAGTACTTC	.	TRBD2	TRBV3-1/TRBV3-2	TRBJ2-4
CASRETQGSGYTF	TGTGCCAGCAGAGAGACACAGGGGTCTGGCTACACCTTC	.	TRBD1	TRBV6-5	TRBJ1-2
CASRARGGYGYTF	TGTGCCAGCAGGGCAAGGGGGGGCTATGGCTACACCTTC	.	.	TRBV5-4	TRBJ1-2
CASSVLSTDTQYF	TGTGCCAGCAGCGTCCTGAGCACAGATACGCAGTATTTT	.	.	TRBV9	TRBJ2-3
CASSILNRGDQPQHF	TGTGCCAGTAGTATATTAAACAGGGGTGATCAGCCCCAGCATTTT	.	TRBD1	TRBV19	TRBJ1-5
CASSVEENQPQHF	TGTGCCAGCAGTGTAGAGGAAAATCAGCCCCAGCATTTT	.	.	TRBV6-4	TRBJ1-5
CASSFTGGRGTEAFF	TGCGCCAGCAGCTTCACAGGGGGCCGGGGGACTGAAGCTTTCTTT	.	TRBD1	TRBV5-1	TRBJ1-1
CASSTQGRTEAFF	TGTGCCAGTAGTACCCAGGGTAGGACTGAAGCTTTCTTT	.	.	TRBV19	TRBJ1-1
CASSLQGTGSNTEAFF	TGTGCCAGTAGTCTCCAAGGGACAGGGTCGAACACTGAAGCTTTCTTT	.	TRBD1	TRBV19	TRBJ1-1
CASSLTGSGSPLHF	TGTGCCAGCAGCTTAACAGGGAGCGGTTCACCCCTCCACTTT	.	.	TRBV7-2	TRBJ1-6
CASSPGSGVNEQFF	TGTGCCAGCAGTCCCGGAAGCGGGGTCAATGAGCAGTTCTTC	.	TRBD2	TRBV6-5	TRBJ2-1
CASTLGLAGNNEQFF	TGTGCCAGCACTTTGGGACTAGCGGGCAACAATGAGCAGTTCTTC	once	TRBD2	TRBV2	TRBJ2-1
CASSPQTSGPTDTQYF	TGTGCCAGCAGCCCTCAGACTAGCGGGCCCACAGATACGCAGTATTTT	.	TRBD2	TRBV7-9	TRBJ2-3
CATSDRQLTDTQYF	TGTGCCACCAGTGACCGACAGCTCACAGATACGCAGTATTTT	.	.	TRBV24-1	TRBJ2-3
CASARGTLLEKLFF	TGTGCCAGCGCACGGGGGACACTTCTTGAAAAACTGTTTTTT	.	.	TRBV18	TRBJ1-4